This T cell receptor (beta chain) appears in the sequencing data of a study of vaccination and CD4 T cells after COVID-19. Treatment meaning: approximately 11-day PBMC culture with coronavirus spike peptide pools or control peptides (ViraFEST assay). Comment on this clonotype: The antigen is unknown. At one end the junction does not follow the germline gene, possibly because of a read error.

This CDR3 spans 15 amino acids. CDR1 is MNHNS, CDR2 SASEGT, per germline. With the Oncomine TCR Beta short-read assay, DNA from cultured CD4+ T cells was sequenced. One entry per CDR3 protein, called by TCRdb with MiXCR from the PCR reads. Of 15,000 or so distinct CDR3 sequences in the sample, approximately 47% were seen once. The V gene is TRBV6-1, the J gene TRBJ2-1; the match to TRBD2 covers 8 bases. The sequenced sample was CD4+ T cells from blood, cultured in vitro, obtained before SARS-CoV-2 vaccination. The source is a human donor who received a COVID-19 vaccine. CDR3 nucleotide sequence: TGTGCCAACAGTGAGGCGGGGGGCTCCTACAATGAGCAGTTCTTC. Protein product: CANSEAGGSYNEQFF.